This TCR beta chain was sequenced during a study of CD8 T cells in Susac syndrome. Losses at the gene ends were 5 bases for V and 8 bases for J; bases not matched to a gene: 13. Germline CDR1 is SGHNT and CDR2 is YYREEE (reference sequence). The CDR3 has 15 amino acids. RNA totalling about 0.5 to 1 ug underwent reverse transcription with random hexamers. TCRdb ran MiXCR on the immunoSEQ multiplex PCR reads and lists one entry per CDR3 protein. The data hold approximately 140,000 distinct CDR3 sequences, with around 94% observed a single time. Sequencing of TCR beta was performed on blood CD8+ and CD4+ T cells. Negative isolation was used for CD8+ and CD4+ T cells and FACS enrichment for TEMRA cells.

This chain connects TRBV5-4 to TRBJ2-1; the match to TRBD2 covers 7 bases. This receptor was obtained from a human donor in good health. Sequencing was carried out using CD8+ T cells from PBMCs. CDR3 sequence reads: CASRARGGRPDEQFF. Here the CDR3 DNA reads TGTGCCAGCAGAGCTCGGGGCGGGAGACCGGATGAGCAGTTCTTC.